The T cell receptor beta chain described here comes from a study of monozygotic twins with inflammatory bowel disease. The CDR3 extends over 16 amino acids. Looked up from germline, CDR1 is LNHDA and CDR2 is SQIVND (reference sequence). Researchers generated cDNA in eight separate reactions per sample. The UMIs contained a 6-nucleotide sample barcode. They were added by template switching during cDNA synthesis. No DNA is given; TCRdb re-called the 5' RACE reads and lists each CDR3 protein once. The clone table shows approximately 300,000 distinct CDR3 sequences, with the ten largest holding roughly 5.8%.

The clonotype originates from a human donor with ulcerative colitis or Crohn's disease, or a healthy co-twin of an affected twin (not recorded which). The genes are TRBV19 and TRBJ2-5; TCRdb designates TRBD1, a call that cannot be tested without DNA. The sequenced material came from blood. The CDR3: CASSMDRPGGQETQYF.